This T cell receptor beta chain derives from a study of blood T cell repertoires in COVID-19. Study-level information: COVID-19 samples collected from the United States, Italy and Spain covered acute and convalescent phases. T cells, B-cell-depleted T cells, or PBMCs supplied cDNA or gDNA.

Study processing details: Reference gene primer amplification gave nucleated cell count estimates. Data came from immunoSEQ multiplex PCR; TCRdb stores just in-frame clones and leaves some out. The DNA gave D and trimming, while V, J and clone size come from that table. The table lists 100,000 or so clones, around 87% of them singletons. The CDR3 spans 12 residues. With 10 bases removed from V and 4 bases from J, the gap between germline ends came to 10 bases. The sample comprised peripheral blood. The genes are TRBV23-1 and TRBJ2-2; a weak D match, TRBD2 (6 bases). TRBV23-1 is given ORF status, its function remaining uncertain. This TCR came from a woman aged 25 to 39 with acute or convalescent COVID-19. As DNA, the CDR3 is TGCGCCACGCCCGGGGGCACCGGGGAGCTGTTTTTT. Protein product: CATPGGTGELFF.